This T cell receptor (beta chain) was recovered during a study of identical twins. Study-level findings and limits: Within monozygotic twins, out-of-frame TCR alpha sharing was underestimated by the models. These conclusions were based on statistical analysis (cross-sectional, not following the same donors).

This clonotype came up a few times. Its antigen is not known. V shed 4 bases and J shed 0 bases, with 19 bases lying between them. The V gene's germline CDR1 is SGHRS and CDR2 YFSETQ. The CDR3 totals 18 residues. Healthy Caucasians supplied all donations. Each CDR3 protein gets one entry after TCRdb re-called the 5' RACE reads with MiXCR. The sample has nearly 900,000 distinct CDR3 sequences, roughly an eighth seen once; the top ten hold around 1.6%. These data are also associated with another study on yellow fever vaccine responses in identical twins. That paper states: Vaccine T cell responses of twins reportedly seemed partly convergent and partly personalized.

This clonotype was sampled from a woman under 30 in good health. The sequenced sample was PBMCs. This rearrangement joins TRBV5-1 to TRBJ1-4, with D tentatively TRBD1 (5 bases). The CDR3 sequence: CASSPGRGHYATNEKLFF. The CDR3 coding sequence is TGCGCCAGCAGCCCGGGGCGGGGCCATTATGCAACTAATGAAAAACTGTTTTTT.